This T cell receptor (beta chain) appears in the sequencing data of a study of T cells after yellow fever vaccination. Template switching by 5'RACE produced TCR cDNA, adding a universal primer site and UMIs. TCRdb used MiXCR to reprocess the 5' RACE reads, holding one entry per CDR3 protein. The sample includes around 340,000 distinct CDR3 sequences, around 12% of them seen just once. General observations from the study: The secondary response was weaker, and its peak arrived faster, on day 5 versus 15. Reappearing after the booster were most of the clones from primary vaccination (almost 97% CD4, about 88% CD8). Abundant contaminating clonotypes from the bulk population could appear in FACS-sorted repertoires.

Between the trimmed V and J ends, which lost 0 bases and 5 bases, there was a span of 14 bases. CDR1 and CDR2 (germline): SGHRS, YFSETQ. The CDR3 is made up of 15 amino acids. This clonotype has more than one count but fewer than ten. What it recognizes is unknown. Specimen: CD4+ T cells sorted from PBMCs, collected 15 days after the yellow fever booster vaccination. This clonotype was obtained from a young man who received the YFV17D yellow fever vaccine. This chain connects TRBV5-1 to TRBJ2-5, with no clear D. CDR3 nucleotide sequence: TGCGCCAGCAGCTTGGCCGTGGAGTATTCGGAGACCCAGTACTTC. Protein: CASSLAVEYSETQYF.